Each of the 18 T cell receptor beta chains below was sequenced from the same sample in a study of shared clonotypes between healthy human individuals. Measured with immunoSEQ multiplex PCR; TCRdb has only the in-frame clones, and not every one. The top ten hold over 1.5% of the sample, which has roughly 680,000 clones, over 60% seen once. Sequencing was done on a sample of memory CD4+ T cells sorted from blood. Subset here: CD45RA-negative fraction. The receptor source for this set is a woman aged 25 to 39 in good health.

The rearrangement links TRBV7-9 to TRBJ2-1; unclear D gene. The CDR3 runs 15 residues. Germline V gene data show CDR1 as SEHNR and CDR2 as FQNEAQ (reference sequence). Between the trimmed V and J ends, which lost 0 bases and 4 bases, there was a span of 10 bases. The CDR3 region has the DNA TGTGCCAGCAGCTTAGCGATTCACATATACAATGAGCAGTTCTTC. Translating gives CASSLAIHIYNEQFF. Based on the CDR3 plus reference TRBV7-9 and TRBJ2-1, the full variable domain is DTGVSQNPRHKITKRGQNVTFRCDPISEHNRLYWYRQTLGQGPEFLTYFQNEAQLEKSRLLSDRFSAERPKGSFSTLEIQRTEQGDSAMYLCASSLAIHIYNEQFFGPGTRLTVL.

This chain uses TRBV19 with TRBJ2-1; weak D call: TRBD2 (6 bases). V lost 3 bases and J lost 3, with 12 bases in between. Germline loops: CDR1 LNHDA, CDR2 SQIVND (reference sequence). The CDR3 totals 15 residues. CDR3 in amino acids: CASSMGRRIYNEQFF. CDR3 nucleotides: TGTGCCAGTAGTATGGGGAGGCGTATCTACAATGAGCAGTTCTTC.

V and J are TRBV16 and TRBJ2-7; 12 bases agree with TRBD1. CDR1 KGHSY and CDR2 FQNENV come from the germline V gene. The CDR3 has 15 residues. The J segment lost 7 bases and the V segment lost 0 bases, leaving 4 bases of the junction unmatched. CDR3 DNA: TGTGCCAGCAGCCAATCGGGACAGGGGGCTGGGGAGCAGTACTTC. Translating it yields CASSQSGQGAGEQYF.

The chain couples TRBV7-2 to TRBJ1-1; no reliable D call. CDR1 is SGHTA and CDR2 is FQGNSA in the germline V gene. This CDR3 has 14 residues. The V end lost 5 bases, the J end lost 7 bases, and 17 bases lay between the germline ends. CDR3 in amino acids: CASSLQRRTNEAFF. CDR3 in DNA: TGTGCCAGCAGCCTACAGCGACGGACTAATGAAGCTTTCTTT.

CDR3: CASDDGRGANYGYTF. CDR3 DNA: TGTGCCAGCGATGACGGTAGAGGAGCTAACTATGGCTACACCTTC. The chain recombines TRBV2 with TRBJ1-2; D not certain. The V end lost 8 bases, the J end lost 0 bases, and 16 bases lay between the germline ends. Germline-derived CDR1 and CDR2 are SNHLY and FYNNEI. The CDR3 contains 15 residues.

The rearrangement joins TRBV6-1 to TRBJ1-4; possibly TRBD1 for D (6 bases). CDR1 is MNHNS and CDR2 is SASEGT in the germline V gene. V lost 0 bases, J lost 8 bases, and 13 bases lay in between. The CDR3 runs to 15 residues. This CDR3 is CASSEAAGEEEKLFF. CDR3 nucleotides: TGTGCCAGCAGTGAAGCCGCAGGGGAAGAGGAAAAACTGTTTTTT.

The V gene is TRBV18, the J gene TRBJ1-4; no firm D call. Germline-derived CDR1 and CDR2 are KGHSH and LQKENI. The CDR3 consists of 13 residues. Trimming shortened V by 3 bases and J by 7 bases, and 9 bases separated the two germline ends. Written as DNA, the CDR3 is TGTGCCAGCTCACCTGGATTATCTGAAAAACTGTTTTTT. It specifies CASSPGLSEKLFF.

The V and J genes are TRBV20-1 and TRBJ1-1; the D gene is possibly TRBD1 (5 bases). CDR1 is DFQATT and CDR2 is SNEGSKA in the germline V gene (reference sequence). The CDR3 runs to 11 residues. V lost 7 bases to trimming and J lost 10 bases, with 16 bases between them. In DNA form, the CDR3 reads TGCAGTGAACAGGCAGTAAAGGGAGCTTTCTTT. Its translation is CSEQAVKGAFF.

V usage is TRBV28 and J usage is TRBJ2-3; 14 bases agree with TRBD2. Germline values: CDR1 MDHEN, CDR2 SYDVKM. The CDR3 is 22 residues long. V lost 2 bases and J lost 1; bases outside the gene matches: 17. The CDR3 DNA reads TGTGCCAGCAGTTTAAATCGGGGGAGAGGGACTAGCGGGAGCCCCGGCACAGATACGCAGTATTTT. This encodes CASSLNRGRGTSGSPGTDTQYF.

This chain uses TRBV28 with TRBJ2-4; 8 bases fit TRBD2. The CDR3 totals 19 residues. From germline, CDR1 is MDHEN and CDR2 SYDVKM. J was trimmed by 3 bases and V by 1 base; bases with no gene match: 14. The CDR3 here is CASSLFLRLGLVDKNIQYF. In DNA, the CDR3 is TGTGCCAGCAGTTTATTCTTACGGTTGGGACTAGTCGACAAAAACATTCAGTACTTC. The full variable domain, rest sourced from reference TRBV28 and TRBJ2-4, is DVKVTQSSRYLVKRTGEKVFLECVQDMDHENMFWYRQDPGLGLRLIYFSYDVKMKEKGDIPEGYSVSREKKERFSLILESASTNQTSMYLCASSLFLRLGLVDKNIQYFGAGTRLSVL.

The CDR3 loop is CASSLSGGTNEKLFF. The CDR3 DNA reads TGTGCCAGCAGTTTGTCAGGGGGAACTAATGAAAAACTGTTTTTT. The chain is built from TRBV28 and TRBJ1-4; 7 bases are shared with TRBD1. V shed 3 bases and J 1 base; nucleotides not matched to a gene: 2. The CDR3 is made up of 15 amino acids. CDR1 MDHEN and CDR2 SYDVKM come from the germline V gene.

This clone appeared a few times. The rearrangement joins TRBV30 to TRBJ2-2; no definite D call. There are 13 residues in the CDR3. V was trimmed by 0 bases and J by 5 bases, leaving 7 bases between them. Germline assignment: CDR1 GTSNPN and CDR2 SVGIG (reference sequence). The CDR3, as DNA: TGTGCCTGGAGTGTAACAATAACCGGGGAGCTGTTTTTT. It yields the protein CAWSVTITGELFF.

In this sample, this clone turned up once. The CDR3 here is CASSYDTSGKETQYF. The CDR3 DNA sequence: TGTGCCAGCAGTTACGACACTAGCGGGAAAGAGACCCAGTACTTC. The rearrangement joins TRBV6-5 to TRBJ2-5, with 10 bases aligning to TRBD2. The V gene's germline CDR1 is MNHEY and CDR2 SVGAGI. The V gene end was trimmed by 2 bases and the J gene end by 3 bases; junction bases not matched to a gene: 3. CDR3 length equals 15 residues.

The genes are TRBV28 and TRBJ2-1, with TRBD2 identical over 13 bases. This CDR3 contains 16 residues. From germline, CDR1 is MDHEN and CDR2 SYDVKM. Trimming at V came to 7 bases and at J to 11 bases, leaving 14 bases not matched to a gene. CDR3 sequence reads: CASTDPGLAGVGQQFF. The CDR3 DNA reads TGTGCCAGCACCGACCCCGGACTAGCGGGAGTCGGACAGCAGTTCTTC.

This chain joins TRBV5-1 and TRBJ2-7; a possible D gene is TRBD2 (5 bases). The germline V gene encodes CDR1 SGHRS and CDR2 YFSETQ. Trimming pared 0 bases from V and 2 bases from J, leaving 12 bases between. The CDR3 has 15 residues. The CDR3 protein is CASSLVASRTYEQYF. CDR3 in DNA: TGCGCCAGCAGCTTGGTAGCTAGCCGCACCTACGAGCAGTACTTC.

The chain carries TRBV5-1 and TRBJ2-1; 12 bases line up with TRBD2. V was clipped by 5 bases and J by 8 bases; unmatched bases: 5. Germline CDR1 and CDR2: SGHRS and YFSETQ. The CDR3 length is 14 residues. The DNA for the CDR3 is TGCGCCAGCAGGGGACTAGCGGGTCGGGATGAGCAGTTCTTC. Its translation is CASRGLAGRDEQFF.

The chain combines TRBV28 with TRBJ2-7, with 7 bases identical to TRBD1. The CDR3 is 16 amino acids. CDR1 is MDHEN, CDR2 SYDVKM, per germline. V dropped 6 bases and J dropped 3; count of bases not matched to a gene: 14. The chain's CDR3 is CASRSRTGTAHYEQYF. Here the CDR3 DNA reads TGTGCCAGCAGATCGAGAACCGGGACAGCCCACTACGAGCAGTACTTC. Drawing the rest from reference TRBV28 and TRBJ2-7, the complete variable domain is DVKVTQSSRYLVKRTGEKVFLECVQDMDHENMFWYRQDPGLGLRLIYFSYDVKMKEKGDIPEGYSVSREKKERFSLILESASTNQTSMYLCASRSRTGTAHYEQYFGPGTRLTVT.

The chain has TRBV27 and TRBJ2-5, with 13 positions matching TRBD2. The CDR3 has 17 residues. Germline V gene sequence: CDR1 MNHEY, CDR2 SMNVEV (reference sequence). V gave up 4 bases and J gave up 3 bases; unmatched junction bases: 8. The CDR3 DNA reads TGTGCCAGCAGTTCACAAGGACTAGCGGGAGTGGAAGAGACCCAGTACTTC. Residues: CASSSQGLAGVEETQYF.